The clone carrying this TCR beta chain has just a few counts. The antigen remains unidentified. This sample was taken from a study of beta chain features in type 1 diabetes. Overall study: Patient and healthy donor groups were alike in age, gender and cell yields. There were approximately 100,000,000 sorted cells examined across all samples. Study results and caveats: Equally in patients and controls, PCR might preferentially amplify shorter templates. Small HLA sub-analyses could not settle whether HLA shapes TCRB rearrangement. Shorter TCRB CDR3s, moderately but significantly so, marked every one of the four CD4+ subsets in Type 1 diabetes patients.

The CDR3 extends over 15 amino acids. Trimming at V came to 4 bases and at J to 2 bases, leaving 5 bases not matched to a gene. CDR1 and CDR2 from the germline V gene are SGHDN and FVKESK. cDNA synthesis used the whole RNA isolate, giving expressed TCRB sequences. The table came from immunoSEQ multiplex PCR; TCRdb's copy has only in-frame clones and leaves some out. The data contain 95,000 to 150,000 clones, around 15% of them singletons. The TCR comes from a man aged 18 to 29 with type 1 diabetes. Sequencing was carried out using central memory CD4+ T cells from blood. The rearrangement links TRBV14 to TRBJ2-3, with 8 bases fitting TRBD1. The CDR3 reads CASSPWDRSTDTQYF. CDR3 nucleotides: TGTGCCAGCAGCCCTTGGGACAGGTCCACAGATACGCAGTATTTT. The full variable domain, its missing parts supplied by reference TRBV14 and TRBJ2-3, is EAGVTQFPSHSVIEKGQTVTLRCDPISGHDNLYWYRRVMGKEIKFLLHFVKESKQDESGMPNNRFLAERTGGTYSTLKVQPAELEDSGVYFCASSPWDRSTDTQYFGPGTRLTVL.